One and the same sample provided the 13 T cell receptor beta chains below, sequenced in a study of T cells in Graves' hyperthyroidism and ophthalmopathy. The investigators amplified TCR beta CDR3 regions from RNA transcripts. When the TCR CDR3 underwent first-round RT-PCR, the HTBI primer set was used. TCRdb reprocessed the multiplex PCR reads via MiXCR and lists one record per CDR3 protein. The repertoire includes more than 550,000 distinct CDR3 sequences, 18% of them detected once, and roughly a sixth sits in the top ten. Input material: blood. The receptor set was obtained from a woman aged 50 to 60 with Graves' hyperthyroidism that later progressed to Graves' ophthalmopathy.

Only a few counts were recorded for this clonotype. The rearrangement links TRBV20-1 to TRBJ1-6, with a weak D call TRBD1 (6 bases). This CDR3 region has 13 residues. The germline CDR1 and CDR2 sequences are DFQATT and SNEGSKA (reference sequence). V lost 7 bases and J 14 bases, leaving 21 bases between the germline ends. This chain's CDR3 is CSVLPTGPGALHF. CDR3 bases: TGCAGTGTCCTCCCGACAGGACCCGGGGCCCTCCACTTT.

This clonotype came up once. The chain carries TRBV13 and TRBJ2-1; no reliable D call. The CDR3 extends over 12 amino acids. Trimming took 4 bases from V and 10 from J, leaving 11 bases between them. The V gene's germline CDR1 is PRHDT and CDR2 FYEKMQ (reference sequence). As DNA, the CDR3 is TGTGCCAGCAGCTCACCAACAGAAGAGCAGTTCTTC. It specifies CASSSPTEEQFF.

The chain uses TRBV7-8 and TRBJ2-3; possible D gene TRBD2, 6 bases. The CDR3 length is 15 residues. Germline-derived CDR1 and CDR2 are SGHVS and FQNEAQ. V dropped 3 bases and J dropped 6 bases, with 16 bases sitting between them. The CDR3 reads CASSFGDSFVDTQYF. The CDR3 bases are TGTGCCAGCAGCTTCGGGGACTCCTTTGTCGATACGCAGTATTTT.

The chain recombines TRBV9 with TRBJ2-3; D not resolved. V lost 4 bases and J 3 bases, leaving 12 bases between the germline ends. The CDR3 has 14 residues. Per germline, CDR1 SGDLS and CDR2 YYNGEE. DNA of the CDR3: TGTGCCAGCAGCCCGACCGGGTGGACAGATACGCAGTATTTT. This encodes CASSPTGWTDTQYF.

This clonotype has at least ten counts. The genes are TRBV2 and TRBJ2-1; 9 nucleotides align to TRBD2. CDR1 is SNHLY, CDR2 FYNNEI, per germline. The CDR3 extends over 15 amino acids. J gave up 3 bases and V 8 bases, and 8 bases lay outside the gene matches. CDR3 amino acids: CASGAASGVYNEQFF. CDR3 nucleotide sequence: TGTGCCAGCGGAGCGGCTAGCGGGGTCTACAATGAGCAGTTCTTC.

The chain recombines TRBV20-1 with TRBJ1-4; tentative D call: TRBD1 (5 bases). This CDR3 region has 13 residues. Germline V gives CDR1 DFQATT, CDR2 SNEGSKA (reference sequence). V was shortened by 5 bases and J by 4 bases, with 11 bases between the two germline ends. In DNA, the CDR3 is TGCAGTGCTGCTGACAGATTTAATGAAAAACTGTTTTTT. This codes for CSAADRFNEKLFF.

V gene TRBV19 combines with J gene TRBJ1-1; D possibly corresponds to TRBD1 (5 bases). The germline CDR1 and CDR2 sequences are LNHDA and SQIVND (reference sequence). V was cut by 3 bases and J by 4 bases, with 18 bases left in between. There are 16 residues in the CDR3. In nucleotides, the CDR3 is TGTGCCAGTAGTATCACGGCGGGGGTAAGGGCCACTGAAGCTTTCTTT. Protein sequence: CASSITAGVRATEAFF.

This clonotype was detected many times. The chain links TRBV3-1 to TRBJ1-2; 10 bases map to TRBD1. The CDR3 has 12 amino acids. Unmatched junction bases numbered 0, after V lost 4 bases and J lost 7 bases. Germline CDR1 reads LGHDT; CDR2 reads YNNKEL (reference sequence). The CDR3 here is CASSRDRGGYTF. DNA for the CDR3: TGTGCCAGCAGCCGGGACAGGGGTGGCTACACCTTC. Full variable domain (outside the CDR3, taken from reference TRBV3-1 and TRBJ1-2): DTAVSQTPKYLVTQMGNDKSIKCEQNLGHDTMYWYKQDSKKFLKIMFSYNNKELIINETVPNRFSPKSPDKAHLNLHINSLELGDSAVYFCASSRDRGGYTFGSGTRLTVV.

This clonotype was counted only a few times. The chain has TRBV2 and TRBJ2-5; D uncertain. The CDR3 loop spans 12 amino acids. The V and J ends lost 2 bases and 9 bases respectively, with 10 bases between them. Germline CDR1 is SNHLY and CDR2 is FYNNEI. CDR3 protein: CASSESPSAQYF. As DNA, the CDR3 is TGTGCCAGCAGTGAATCCCCAAGCGCCCAGTACTTC.

This clonotype was observed a few times. V and J are TRBV9 and TRBJ2-2; D perhaps matches TRBD2 (6 bases). Germline V gene sequence: CDR1 SGDLS, CDR2 YYNGEE. The CDR3 covers 14 residues. Trimming stripped 0 bases from V and 6 bases from J, with 9 bases between. Here the CDR3 reads CASSVDGGPGELFF. The DNA for the CDR3 is TGTGCCAGCAGCGTAGATGGAGGGCCCGGGGAGCTGTTTTTT.

In its sample, this clonotype was seen many times. The J gene is TRBJ2-1, the V gene TRBV5-1; D remains ambiguous. In germline, CDR1 is SGHRS, CDR2 YFSETQ. CDR3 size: 14 residues. The V end lost 1 base, the J end lost 5 bases, and 10 bases lay between the germline ends. The CDR3 DNA reads TGCGCCAGCAGCTTGATTAAGGGTAACAATGAGCAGTTCTTC. This gives the protein CASSLIKGNNEQFF. Supplemented by reference TRBV5-1 and TRBJ2-1, the full variable domain reads KAGVTQTPRYLIKTRGQQVTLSCSPISGHRSVSWYQQTPGQGLQFLFEYFSETQRNKGNFPGRFSGRQFSNSRSEMNVSTLELGDSALYLCASSLIKGNNEQFFGPGTRLTVL.

This clonotype was detected many times. This chain connects TRBV7-3 to TRBJ1-1, with D unclear. This CDR3 contains 15 residues. The V gene lost 0 bases and the J gene lost 4 bases, with 12 bases spanning the gap. The germline V gene has CDR1 SGHTA and CDR2 FQGTGA. In DNA, the CDR3 is TGTGCCAGCAGCTTAACGTCCGGGAGAGGCACTGAAGCTTTCTTT. Its translation: CASSLTSGRGTEAFF.

This rearrangement joins TRBV20-1 to TRBJ2-1; possibly TRBD1 or TRBD2 for D (5 bases each). The CDR3 sequence is 13 residues long. Germline V gene lookup returns CDR1 DFQATT and CDR2 SNEGSKA (reference sequence). Trimming took 4 bases from V and 5 from J, leaving 12 bases between them. In DNA form, the CDR3 reads TGCAGTGCTACGAGGGGCGCCAACAATGAGCAGTTCTTC. Its translation is CSATRGANNEQFF.